The source of this TCR beta chain is a study of cytomegalovirus exposure and HLA in healthy donors. TCRdb's copy holds only in-frame clones and misses some; the assay was immunoSEQ multiplex PCR. The sample contains 250,000 to 350,000 clones, 75% to 90% of which appear only once. The CDR3 loop spans 18 amino acids. Trimming pared 3 bases from V and 4 bases from J, leaving 19 bases between. In germline, CDR1 is LNHDA, CDR2 SQIVND (reference sequence). The V gene is TRBV19, the J gene TRBJ2-6; D perhaps matches TRBD1 (6 bases). The sample consisted of PBMCs. This TCR was recovered from a woman under 30 in good health and CMV-seronegative. CDR3 DNA sequence: TGTGCCAGTAGTATTCGGGACACAATATTCTCGGGGGCCAACGTCCTGACTTTC. It translates to CASSIRDTIFSGANVLTF.